Reported below is one TCR beta chain. Enrolled during active infection, Seattle patients were then followed longitudinally. The record originates from a study of blood T cell repertoires in COVID-19. TCRdb's copy holds only in-frame clones and misses some; the assay was immunoSEQ multiplex PCR. The sample records roughly 250,000 clones, 91% being singletons. This CDR3 comprises 15 residues. V lost 7 bases and J 0 bases, leaving 13 bases between the germline ends. Germline values: CDR1 LNHDA, CDR2 SQIVND (reference sequence). Specimen: peripheral blood. The chain links TRBV19 to TRBJ2-1, with D possibly being TRBD2 (6 bases). The TCR was taken from a person aged 18-29 years with COVID-19, enrolled during active disease. The CDR3 loop is CASKPRGVSYNEQFF. Here the CDR3 DNA reads TGTGCCAGTAAACCCCGCGGGGTCTCCTACAATGAGCAGTTCTTC.